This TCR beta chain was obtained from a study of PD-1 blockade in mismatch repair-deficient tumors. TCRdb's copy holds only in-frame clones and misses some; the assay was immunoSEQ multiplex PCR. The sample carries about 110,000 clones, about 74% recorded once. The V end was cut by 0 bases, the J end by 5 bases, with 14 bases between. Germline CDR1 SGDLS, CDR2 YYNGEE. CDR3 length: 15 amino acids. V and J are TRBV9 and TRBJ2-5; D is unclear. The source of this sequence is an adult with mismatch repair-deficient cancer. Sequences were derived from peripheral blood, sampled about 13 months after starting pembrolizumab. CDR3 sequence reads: CASSVGAHPVETQYF. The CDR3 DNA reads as TGTGCCAGCAGCGTAGGGGCTCACCCTGTGGAGACCCAGTACTTC.